This paragraph covers one T cell receptor (beta chain) sequence. The CDR3 has 15 amino acids. Per the germline V gene, CDR1 is SGHTA and CDR2 is FQGNSA. With 5 bases clipped from V and 4 bases from J, the junction kept 10 bases outside the gene matches. The data belong to a study of cytomegalovirus exposure and HLA in healthy donors. Both 60 Vbeta primers and 13 Jbeta primers went into the PCR. Clones were read by immunoSEQ multiplex PCR, and TCRdb kept only the in-frame ones, dropping some. The table includes 200,000 to 250,000 clones, 80% to 90% detected once. The clonotype comes from a man aged 25 to 40 in good health and CMV-seronegative. The gene calls are TRBV7-2 and TRBJ2-5; 7 bases are shared with TRBD2. Sequencing input: PBMCs. CDR3 nucleotides: TGTGCCAGCAGCCCAACGAAGGTAGCGGGAGAGACCCAGTACTTC. This sequence encodes CASSPTKVAGETQYF.